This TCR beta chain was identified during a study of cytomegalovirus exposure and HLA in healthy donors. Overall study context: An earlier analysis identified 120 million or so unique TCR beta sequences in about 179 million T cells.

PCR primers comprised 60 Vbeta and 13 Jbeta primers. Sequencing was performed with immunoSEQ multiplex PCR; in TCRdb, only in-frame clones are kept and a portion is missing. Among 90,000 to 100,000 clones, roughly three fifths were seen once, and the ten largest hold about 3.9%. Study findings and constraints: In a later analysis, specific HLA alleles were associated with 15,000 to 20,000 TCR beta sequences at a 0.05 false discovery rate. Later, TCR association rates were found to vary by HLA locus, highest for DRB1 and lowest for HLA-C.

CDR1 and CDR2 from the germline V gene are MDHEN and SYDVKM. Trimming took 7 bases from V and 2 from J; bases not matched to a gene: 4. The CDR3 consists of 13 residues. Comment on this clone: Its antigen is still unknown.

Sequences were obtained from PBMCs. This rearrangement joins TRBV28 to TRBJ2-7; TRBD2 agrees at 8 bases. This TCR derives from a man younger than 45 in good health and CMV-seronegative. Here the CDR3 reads CASISAGAYEQYF. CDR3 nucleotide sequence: TGTGCCAGCATCTCAGCGGGAGCCTACGAGCAGTACTTC.